This T cell receptor beta chain emerged from a study of ipilimumab plus nivolumab after autologous stem cell transplantation. Study in general: Typical patient got a few ipilimumab doses and about eight nivolumab doses (median).

Dosing: nivolumab 3 mg/kg IV, weeks 1, 4, 7, 10, then every two weeks to week 26. The V gene lost 4 bases and the J gene lost 7 bases, with 16 bases spanning the gap. Germline CDR1 reads MNHEY; CDR2 reads SMNVEV (reference sequence). This CDR3 region has 15 residues. Clones were sequenced by immunoSEQ multiplex PCR, and TCRdb holds only the in-frame ones, with some missing. There are 8,500 to 11,000 clones in the sample; approximately 81% occur only once, and approximately 9% lies in the top ten. The clonotype originates from a male donor with diffuse large B-cell lymphoma. This rearrangement joins TRBV27 to TRBJ1-4; no reliable D call. Sequencing used PBMCs, obtained in a trial of ipilimumab plus nivolumab as post-transplant consolidation. This CDR3 reads CASSSVGDWGEKLFF. The DNA of the CDR3 is TGTGCCAGCAGTTCTGTCGGGGATTGGGGTGAAAAACTGTTTTTT.